This passage covers 25 T cell receptor beta chains from one sample sequenced in a study of shared clonotypes between healthy human individuals (dated by TCRdb to 2018 to 2021). Library preparation employed the immunoSEQ multiplex PCR assay. As stored in TCRdb, this immuneACCESS dataset retains in-frame rearrangements with V and J assigned. A fraction of the clones does not appear; measured against another copy, unresolved V genes explain less than half of the discrepancy, and the remainder lacks a known reason. For this sample there are 1.6 million or so clones; approximately 97% appear just once. The ten largest make up roughly 1.1% of the sample. The sample taken for sequencing was naive CD4+ T cells sorted from blood. The sample's cell subset or site, from its label and the paper: CD45RA+ positively selected. The receptors come from a man aged 30 to 39 in good health.

The chain recombines TRBV5-6 with TRBJ2-1, with D hard to call. The length of the CDR3 is 16 residues. The germline gives CDR1 SGHDT, CDR2 YYEEEE. The V end was cut by 4 bases, the J end by 2 bases, with 16 bases between. Written as DNA, the CDR3 is TGTGCCAGCAGCCTTGCCGAAGAGCGCCCCTACAATGAGCAGTTCTTC. This translates into CASSLAEERPYNEQFF.

The chain employs TRBV10-1 and TRBJ2-3, with 8 bases fitting TRBD2. There are 18 residues in the CDR3. Unmatched junction bases numbered 12, after V lost 2 bases and J lost 2 bases. Germline V gene lookup returns CDR1 WNHNN and CDR2 SYGVQD (reference sequence). DNA of the CDR3: TGCGCCAGCAGTGAGGAATCGTCCGGGACTAGAATCACAGATACGCAGTATTTT. This gives the protein CASSEESSGTRITDTQYF.

The chain uses TRBV5-1 and TRBJ1-1; a possible D gene is TRBD1 (5 bases). CDR1 and CDR2 from the germline V gene are SGHRS and YFSETQ. Trimming stripped 2 bases from V and 0 bases from J, with 11 bases between. The CDR3 covers 15 residues. This CDR3 is CASSLPGTMNTEAFF. Written as DNA, the CDR3 is TGCGCCAGCAGCTTACCCGGGACGATGAACACTGAAGCTTTCTTT.

This chain uses TRBV9 with TRBJ2-3; D ambiguous. V was pared by 0 bases and J by 0 bases, with 8 bases between. In germline, CDR1 is SGDLS, CDR2 YYNGEE. The CDR3 totals 15 residues. The CDR3 sequence is CASSVDILSTDTQYF. The CDR3 nucleotides read TGTGCCAGCAGCGTAGACATTCTTAGCACAGATACGCAGTATTTT.

This clone came up once. The rearrangement joins TRBV5-1 to TRBJ2-7; maybe TRBD2 (5 bases). The CDR3 extends over 14 amino acids. The germline V gene encodes CDR1 SGHRS and CDR2 YFSETQ. The V and J ends lost 6 bases and 2 bases respectively, with 15 bases between them. CDR3 sequence reads: CASTRQPGTYEQYF. For the CDR3, the DNA is TGCGCCAGCACCCGACAACCCGGGACCTACGAGCAGTACTTC.

V is TRBV10-3 and J is TRBJ1-5; TRBD1 is a possible D gene (6 bases). Trimming took off 3 bases at V and 5 bases at J, with 11 bases between the two ends. CDR1 and CDR2 from the germline V gene are ENHRY and SYGVKD. The CDR3 consists of 14 residues. The CDR3 protein is CAISDGAGDQPQHF. For the CDR3, the DNA is TGTGCCATCAGTGACGGGGCAGGGGATCAGCCCCAGCATTTT.

CDR3 residues: CASSPEGRIHSGETYEQYF. The CDR3 bases are TGTGCCAGCAGCCCCGAGGGCAGGATCCATAGCGGGGAGACCTACGAGCAGTACTTC. The chain carries TRBV5-4 and TRBJ2-7; 8 nucleotides align to TRBD2. V lost 4 bases and J lost 2; bases outside the gene matches: 20. Germline V gene lookup returns CDR1 SGHNT and CDR2 YYREEE (reference sequence). The CDR3 has 19 amino acids.

This clone occurred once. The chain has TRBV27 and TRBJ2-1; TRBD2 matches 9 bases. CDR1 and CDR2 from the germline V gene are MNHEY and SMNVEV (reference sequence). With V trimmed by 1 base and J by 7 bases, 8 bases remained unmatched. The CDR3 has 16 residues. CDR3 in DNA: TGTGCCAGCAGTTTATACTTAGCGGGAGTCCGAAATGAGCAGTTCTTC. This encodes CASSLYLAGVRNEQFF.

The V call is TRBV9, the J call TRBJ2-2; D ambiguous. The CDR3 is 12 amino acids. Trimming removed 6 bases at V and 4 bases at J, with 7 bases between. CDR1 and CDR2 (germline): SGDLS, YYNGEE. CDR3 in amino acids: CASTGPTGELFF. The CDR3 DNA sequence: TGTGCCAGCACCGGGCCCACCGGGGAGCTGTTTTTT.

The chain has TRBV2 and TRBJ2-5; 9 nucleotides line up with TRBD1. After removal of 4 bases from V and 3 bases from J, the junction contained 0 bases not matched to a gene. CDR3 length: 13 amino acids. Germline-derived CDR1 and CDR2 are SNHLY and FYNNEI. The DNA for the CDR3 is TGTGCCAGCAGTGGGACAGGGGAAGAGACCCAGTACTTC. Residues: CASSGTGEETQYF.

The J gene is TRBJ1-5, the V gene TRBV21-1. TRBV21-1 is shown as a pseudogene. CDR3 length: 11 amino acids. The CDR3 sequence is CASRPDQPQHF. Here the CDR3 DNA reads TGTGCCAGCAGACCCGATCAGCCCCAGCATTTT.

Of note for this clone: A read error may account for a junction end that differs from germline. This sequence joins TRBV7-7 and TRBJ1-5; D remains ambiguous. Looked up from germline, CDR1 is SSHAT and CDR2 is FNYEAQ (reference sequence). This CDR3 region has 15 residues. CDR3 sequence reads: CASSLAWNSNQPQHF. Here the CDR3 DNA reads TGTGCTAGCAGCTTAGCCTGGAATAGCAATCAGCCCCAGCATTTT. Full variable domain (rest looked up from reference TRBV7-7 and TRBJ1-5): GAGVSQSPRYKVTKRGQDVTLRCDPISSHATLYWYQQALGQGPEFLTYFNYEAQPDKSGLPSDRFSAERPEGSISTLTIQRTEQRDSAMYRCASSLAWNSNQPQHFGDGTRLSIL.

The chain recombines TRBV10-3 with TRBJ2-5; 15 bases are shared with TRBD2. Germline loops: CDR1 ENHRY, CDR2 SYGVKD. This CDR3 comprises 16 residues. V gave up 0 bases and J gave up 13 bases; unmatched junction bases: 9. In DNA form, the CDR3 reads TGTGCCATCAGTGAGTCGAGGGGACTAGCGGGAGGAAAAGTGTACTTC. Its protein is CAISESRGLAGGKVYF.

V gene TRBV7-6 combines with J gene TRBJ2-1; 9 bases are shared with TRBD2. Germline CDR1 and CDR2: SGHVS and FNYEAQ. The CDR3 is 19 amino acids. Trimming took 0 bases from V and 0 from J; bases not matched to a gene: 9. The CDR3 nucleotides are TGTGCCAGCAGCTTAGCGGCTAGCGGGAAGGGAAGCTCCTACAATGAGCAGTTCTTC. It is translated as CASSLAASGKGSSYNEQFF.

The rearrangement uses TRBV9 and TRBJ2-7; the match to TRBD1 covers 10 bases. The CDR3 spans 14 residues. The germline CDR1 and CDR2 sequences are SGDLS and YYNGEE. The trim removed 4 bases at V and 3 bases at J, leaving 4 bases unmatched. This chain's CDR3 is CASSPGQGDYEQYF. The CDR3 DNA reads as TGTGCCAGCAGCCCCGGACAGGGGGACTACGAGCAGTACTTC.

This rearrangement joins TRBV12-5 to TRBJ2-5; D may be TRBD1 (6 bases). Germline V gene data show CDR1 as LGHNT and CDR2 as FRNRAP. The CDR3 is made up of 13 amino acids. Trimming removed 7 bases from V and 5 bases from J, with 14 bases in between. The CDR3 is CASAVTGSETQYF. The DNA of the CDR3 is TGTGCTAGTGCGGTTACAGGGAGTGAGACCCAGTACTTC.

The J gene is TRBJ1-2, the V gene TRBV25-1; TRBD1 matches 9 bases. This CDR3 is 16 amino acids long. CDR1 is MGHDK and CDR2 is SYGVNS in the germline V gene. Trimming took 0 bases from V and 8 from J; bases not matched to a gene: 10. The DNA of the CDR3 is TGTGCCAGCAGTGAATACGCCCGGGACAGGGTGTTGGGCTACACCTTC. It yields the protein CASSEYARDRVLGYTF.

The V call is TRBV28, the J call TRBJ2-2; tentatively, D is TRBD1 (6 bases). This CDR3 is 15 amino acids long. Looked up from germline, CDR1 is MDHEN and CDR2 is SYDVKM. V dropped 10 bases and J dropped 0 bases, with 15 bases sitting between them. The CDR3 bases are TGTGCCATTAATGACAGGAGTCCGAACACCGGGGAGCTGTTTTTT. Translating gives CAINDRSPNTGELFF. The variable domain in full, with the rest retrieved from reference TRBV28 and TRBJ2-2, is DVKVTQSSRYLVKRTGEKVFLECVQDMDHENMFWYRQDPGLGLRLIYFSYDVKMKEKGDIPEGYSVSREKKERFSLILESASTNQTSMYLCAINDRSPNTGELFFGEGSRLTVL.

The genes are TRBV18 and TRBJ2-2; weak D call: TRBD1 (6 bases). The ends were cut back, 6 bases at V and 7 bases at J, with 27 bases in the middle. Germline CDR1 reads KGHSH; CDR2 reads LQKENI. The CDR3 spans 18 residues. The CDR3 DNA sequence: TGTGCCAGCTCCATCAATCAACTAAGGACAGCCCCCAACGGGGAGCTGTTTTTT. It yields the protein CASSINQLRTAPNGELFF.

As for this clone: Other DNA sequences of this sample code for an identical CDR3. The genes are TRBV5-1 and TRBJ2-7; no reliable D call. Germline-derived CDR1 and CDR2 are SGHRS and YFSETQ. The CDR3 length is 14 residues. V gave up 0 bases and J gave up 2 bases, with 9 bases separating them. The CDR3 sequence is CASSLVAGAYEQYF. The CDR3 DNA sequence: TGCGCCAGCAGCTTGGTTGCTGGGGCCTACGAGCAGTACTTC.

This chain joins TRBV29-1 and TRBJ2-1; the match to TRBD2 covers 10 bases. Per the germline V gene, CDR1 is SQVTM and CDR2 is ANQGSEA. Germline trimming cut 3 bases from V and 6 bases from J; bases unmatched to any gene: 11. This CDR3 contains 16 residues. The CDR3 nucleotides read TGCAGCGTTGACCGGCTAGCGGGAGTATTTAGCAATGAGCAGTTCTTC. Its protein is CSVDRLAGVFSNEQFF.

The V and J genes are TRBV5-1 and TRBJ2-2; 7 nucleotides align to TRBD1. The junction had 9 bases not matched to a gene; V was cut back by 4 bases and J by 6 bases. CDR3 size: 15 residues. Germline loops: CDR1 SGHRS, CDR2 YFSETQ. This CDR3 reads CASSPGQPGAGELFF. CDR3 bases: TGCGCCAGCAGCCCGGGACAGCCAGGGGCCGGGGAGCTGTTTTTT.

The chain carries TRBV28 and TRBJ2-7; TRBD1 matches at 7 bases. The CDR3 has 15 residues. Germline lookup yields CDR1 MDHEN and CDR2 SYDVKM. Trimming removed 4 bases from V and 2 bases from J; junction bases left unmatched: 8. The CDR3: CASSSSGGTPYEQYF. The CDR3 region has the DNA TGTGCCAGCAGTTCGTCAGGGGGAACCCCCTACGAGCAGTACTTC.

The chain has TRBV25-1 and TRBJ1-5, with a possible D match to TRBD1 (5 bases). Per germline, CDR1 MGHDK and CDR2 SYGVNS. This CDR3 comprises 14 residues. V lost 2 bases, J lost 6 bases, and 11 bases lay in between. In nucleotides, the CDR3 is TGTGCCAGCAGTGAAGTGGGGGTTGGTCAGCCCCAGCATTTT. Translation gives CASSEVGVGQPQHF.

The chain recombines TRBV7-9 with TRBJ2-1, with D hard to call. The V gene lost 3 bases and the J gene lost 7 bases, with 7 bases spanning the gap. Germline-derived CDR1 and CDR2 are SEHNR and FQNEAQ (reference sequence). This CDR3 comprises 12 residues. The CDR3 spells CASSFSLNEQFF. The CDR3, as DNA: TGTGCCAGCAGCTTCTCCTTAAATGAGCAGTTCTTC.